This TCR beta chain is drawn from a study of cytomegalovirus exposure and HLA in healthy donors. Amplification used 60 Vbeta primers and 13 Jbeta primers. Data came from immunoSEQ multiplex PCR; TCRdb stores just in-frame clones and leaves some out. Of 90,000 to 110,000 clones listed, about 70% are singletons. CDR3 length: 16 residues. Trimming took 0 bases from V and 0 from J, leaving 8 bases between them. Germline V gene sequence: CDR1 MNHEY, CDR2 SVGAGI. This TCR was sampled from a man aged 25-40 years in good health and CMV-seronegative. The material sequenced was PBMCs. This chain links TRBV6-5 with TRBJ2-2, with D uncertain. CDR3 sequence reads: CASSYSRRTNTGELFF. CDR3 in DNA: TGTGCCAGCAGTTACTCTCGCAGGACGAACACCGGGGAGCTGTTTTTT.